The 8 T cell receptor beta chains listed next were all sequenced from one sample in a study of cytomegalovirus exposure and HLA in healthy donors. 60 Vbeta and 13 Jbeta primers were used in PCR. Profiling relied on immunoSEQ multiplex PCR, and the TCRdb table lists in-frame clones only, not all of them. The sample consists of 150,000 to 200,000 clones, around 87% of them appearing once. The sequencing sample was made of PBMCs. Receptor source: a boy between 2 and 10 years old in good health and CMV-seronegative.

The chain joins TRBV4-1 to TRBJ1-5; D is unclear. This CDR3 spans 16 amino acids. Germline V CDR1 and CDR2: MGHRA, YSYEKL. Trimming removed 0 bases at V and 6 bases at J, with 15 bases between. CDR3: CASSQEGLLTGQPQHF. Here the CDR3 DNA reads TGCGCCAGCAGCCAAGAGGGCCTCCTAACTGGTCAGCCCCAGCATTTT.

The chain has TRBV27 and TRBJ2-5; D is unclear. Per germline, CDR1 MNHEY and CDR2 SMNVEV (reference sequence). This CDR3 is built from 16 residues. Trimming stripped 4 bases from V and 2 bases from J, with 17 bases between. CDR3 DNA sequence: TGTGCCAGCAGTTCATCTTTGCGTATCTCACAAGAGACCCAGTACTTC. Its protein is CASSSSLRISQETQYF.

This rearrangement joins TRBV29-1 to TRBJ2-3; D is unresolved. This CDR3 is 13 amino acids long. Germline assignment: CDR1 SQVTM and CDR2 ANQGSEA. With 7 bases removed from V and 2 bases from J, the gap between germline ends came to 13 bases. CDR3 sequence (DNA): TGCAGCGCCTTCCGAGGATTCACAGATACGCAGTATTTT. This sequence encodes CSAFRGFTDTQYF.

This clone was counted once. J is TRBJ1-2 and V is TRBV20-1, with D unresolved. Trimming left V 5 bases short and J 3 bases short, with 7 bases between. The CDR3 contains 11 residues. The germline V gene has CDR1 DFQATT and CDR2 SNEGSKA (reference sequence). CDR3 coding DNA: TGCAGTGCTCTGAGCTACTATGGCTACACCTTC. Translation: CSALSYYGYTF.

The CDR3 DNA sequence: TGTGCCTGGATCTCGGCGGGGGGGCCGAACGAGCAGTACTTC. It yields the protein CAWISAGGPNEQYF. The gene calls are TRBV30 and TRBJ2-7; 9 bases fit TRBD2. CDR1 is GTSNPN and CDR2 is SVGIG in the germline V gene (reference sequence). The junction had 9 bases not matched to a gene; V was cut back by 4 bases and J by 5 bases. The CDR3 totals 14 residues.

This chain connects TRBV7-8 to TRBJ1-2, with D perhaps matching TRBD1 (5 bases). The CDR3 runs 17 residues. The germline V and J ends were trimmed by 5 bases and 0 bases, with 19 bases remaining between them. Germline V gene lookup returns CDR1 SGHVS and CDR2 FQNEAQ. In DNA form, the CDR3 reads TGTGCCAGCAGCGTTTTCGTTATTGCGGGGGCTAACTATGGCTACACCTTC. As protein: CASSVFVIAGANYGYTF.

This chain links TRBV20-1 with TRBJ2-5, with D possibly being TRBD2 (5 bases). Trimming stripped 7 bases from V and 1 base from J, with 7 bases between. Germline CDR1 is DFQATT and CDR2 is SNEGSKA (reference sequence). This CDR3 is 11 amino acids long. CDR3 coding DNA: TGCAGTGGAGCGGTCCAAGAGACCCAGTACTTC. It translates to CSGAVQETQYF.

V gene TRBV5-1 combines with J gene TRBJ2-2; 7 bases align to TRBD1. The trim removed 2 bases at V and 6 bases at J, leaving 7 bases unmatched. The CDR3 totals 15 residues. The germline gives CDR1 SGHRS, CDR2 YFSETQ. CDR3 protein: CASSLGYRGAGELFF. CDR3 DNA: TGCGCCAGCAGCTTAGGTTACAGGGGCGCCGGGGAGCTGTTTTTT.